This is a list of T cell receptor beta chains from one sample in a study of cytotoxic CD8 clonotypes in ibrutinib-treated CLL. The data were produced by immunoSEQ multiplex PCR, yet TCRdb's version contains in-frame clones alone and is incomplete. The table has about 50,000 clones, about 57% seen once. The material sequenced was PBMCs, taken after 24 months of ibrutinib treatment. These receptors were obtained from a human donor with chronic lymphocytic leukemia. CDR3s include the opening cysteine and the closing phenylalanine or tryptophan. A D gene is named only where the DNA matches it firmly. Size values are once, few and many counts, or a class for expanded clones, and some rows have none.

>few|TRBV28|.|TRBJ1-5
TGTGCCAGCAACGTGGGGAATCAGCCCCAGCATTTT
CASNVGNQPQHF
>large|TRBV13|.|TRBJ1-1
TGTGCCAGCAGCGGTCCGGGAGGCGAAGCTTTCTTT
CASSGPGGEAFF
>.|TRBV5-1|TRBD1|TRBJ2-7
TGCGCCAGCAGCTTAACCCCGGGACAGGGGGCGAGAGAGCAGTACTTC
CASSLTPGQGAREQYF
>.|TRBV9|.|TRBJ1-3
TGTGCCAGCAGCGTAGGGGCAATCTCTGGAAACACCATATATTTT
CASSVGAISGNTIYF
>once|TRBV10-3|TRBD1|TRBJ1-1
TGTGCCATCAGTGGACAGGGAGGAACTGAAGCTTTCTTT
CAISGQGGTEAFF
>few|TRBV19|TRBD1|TRBJ1-3
TGTGCCAGTAGCCACAGGGGAACTGGAAACACCATATATTTT
CASSHRGTGNTIYF
>.|TRBV19|.|TRBJ2-5
TGTGCCAGTAGTATGGGGTTCGGGAACCAAGAGACCCAGTACTTC
CASSMGFGNQETQYF
>.|TRBV4-1|.|TRBJ1-4
TGCGCCAGCAGCCAAGAATCAACAGGACGTAATGAAAAACTGTTTTTT
CASSQESTGRNEKLFF
>.|TRBV7-6|.|TRBJ2-3
TGTGCCAGCAGCTCCGCGGGGAACACAGATACGCAGTATTTT
CASSSAGNTDTQYF
>.|TRBV27|.|TRBJ1-2
TGTGCCAGCAGTTTCGGGGGTAACTATGGCTACACCTTC
CASSFGGNYGYTF
>few|TRBV2|TRBD1|TRBJ1-1
TGTGCCAGCAGCGGACAGGGTTACACTGAAGCTTTCTTT
CASSGQGYTEAFF
>few|TRBV7-9|.|TRBJ2-1
TGTGCCAGCAGCTTCCTAACAGGGCGGGAGCAGTTCTTC
CASSFLTGREQFF
>.|TRBV5-1|.|TRBJ1-3
TGCGCCAGCAGCCCCGGCGGGGGGCGACGGGGAAACACCATATATTTT
CASSPGGGRRGNTIYF
>few|TRBV19|.|TRBJ2-2
TGTGCCAGTAGTAACCAACAGGGTACCACCGGGGAGCTGTTTTTT
CASSNQQGTTGELFF
>.|TRBV6-4|.|TRBJ2-1
TGTGCCAGCAGTGGGGCGGGTCTCAATGAGCAGTTCTTC
CASSGAGLNEQFF
>few|TRBV4-1|TRBD1|TRBJ1-5
TGCGCCAGCAGCCAAGATTGGACAGGCAGCAATCAGCCCCAGCATTTT
CASSQDWTGSNQPQHF
>few|TRBV7-9|TRBD2|TRBJ2-2
TGTGCCAGCAGCTTTAGGCTCCAGCGGGGCACCGGGGAGCTGTTTTTT
CASSFRLQRGTGELFF
>.|TRBV2|.|TRBJ2-7
TGTGCCAGCAGTGAAGCAGGGGGGCTGGGCGAGCAGTACTTC
CASSEAGGLGEQYF
>once|TRBV25-1|.|TRBJ1-6
TGTGCCAGCAGTGCCCCCGCCTCGAATTCACCCCTCCACTTT
CASSAPASNSPLHF
>.|TRBV5-1|.|TRBJ1-2
TGCGCCAGCAGCTTGGATTCCGGGGGCCATGGCTACACCTTC
CASSLDSGGHGYTF
>.|TRBV7-7|.|TRBJ2-7
TGTGCCAGCAGCTTTGGACTAGGAGGGGGTAACACCTACGAGCAGTACTTC
CASSFGLGGGNTYEQYF
>.|TRBV10-2|TRBD1|TRBJ1-2
TGCGCCAGCAGTCGGGACAGGGTGGTTGGCTACACCTTC
CASSRDRVVGYTF
>few|TRBV2|TRBD1|TRBJ1-2
TGTGCCAGCAGCCTCAGAGGACAGGGTCTCGGTGGCTACACCTTC
CASSLRGQGLGGYTF
>.|TRBV5-6|TRBD1|TRBJ2-7
TGTGCCAGCAGCCGCCTCCGGGACAGGGGGATCTACGAGCAGTACTTC
CASSRLRDRGIYEQYF
>.|TRBV4-1|.|TRBJ1-5
TGCGCCAGCAGCCAAGAGAGAGCGGCAGGCGATCAGCCCCAGCATTTT
CASSQERAAGDQPQHF
>few|TRBV2|.|TRBJ2-7
TGTGCCAGCAGTGAACAAAGATCCTACGAGCAGTACTTC
CASSEQRSYEQYF
>.|TRBV19|.|TRBJ1-1
TGTGCCAGTAGTATATGGGGTGGGACTGAAGCTTTCTTT
CASSIWGGTEAFF
>.|TRBV7-9|.|TRBJ2-3
TGTGCCAGCAGCTTAGGGGCGGGGGCCCAAGATACGCAGTATTTT
CASSLGAGAQDTQYF